The TCR beta chain described here comes from a study of T cell responses to AZD1222 COVID-19 vaccine (dated by TCRdb to the early 2020s). About the full investigation: A total of just over 230 trial participants underwent TCR sequencing, of whom about 210 had received two doses of AZD1222 and approximately 25 had received two doses of the MenACWY control vaccine. Enrollment into the trials was organized by age into subgroups of 18-55, 56-69 and 70-plus years, and those subgroups contained roughly 150, 30 and 60 TCR-sequenced participants, respectively.

Taken from cysteine to phenylalanine, the CDR3 has 14 residues. Only CDR3 DNA remains: 42 bases, in frame from the first base. CDR1 and CDR2 were assigned from the germline V gene (reference sequence) as SEHNR and FQNEAQ. V loses 2 bases of germline sequence and J loses 8 bases, and the interval between the two ends is 13 bases. The time point label here, explained by the study, means: baseline before first vaccination. In light of the paper, this sample's treatment or condition label describes: meningococcal conjugate vaccine given as trial control. Vaccinee samples came from UK trials COV001 and COV002, including a single-blind randomized controlled phase 2/3 trial of AZD1222 (ChAdOx1 nCoV-19) in healthy adults. For TCRbeta chain sequencing, PBMC samples from trial participants were taken at day 0 and at day 28 after the second dose. Overall study outcomes, separate from this receptor: Most participants were white British and females outnumbered males, and the authors suggested that clonal diversity may have been underestimated. Only five or six AZD1222 recipients were SARS-CoV-2 seropositive at baseline, limiting conclusions about previously exposed vaccinees. In the small 56-69-year group, the increase in depth fell short of significance, most likely because of low power. The vaccine-associated CD4 TCRs covered the entire spike protein, and the dominant responses fell in regions 160-218 and 743-854. Because no day 14 peak-response samples were available, the repertoires could be characterized only after the peak T cell response. Spike-specific TCR breadth and depth rose significantly after two AZD1222 doses compared with day 0 and with MenACWY recipients. Reportedly, close to half of the unique spike-specific TCRs recognized epitopes lying outside the regions that are mutated in the B.1.351 and B.1.1.7 variants.

The CDR3 regions of human TCRbeta chains were subjected to immunosequencing. The original pipeline was this. Repertoire TCRs were matched against a reference library of SARS-CoV-2-specific TCRs generated with the MIRA antigen-specificity platform. Breadth was defined as the fraction of unique TCRs that were SARS-CoV-2-associated. Depth was defined as the fraction of total T cells that were SARS-CoV-2-associated. Each spike-specific TCR was assigned to its reactive spike region and to a CD4 or CD8 class using the MIRA data. Log10-transformed breadth and depth values were compared by one-way ANOVA with Sidak's multiple comparisons tests. In its TCRdb copy, this immuneACCESS table keeps in-frame sequences only and misses some clones. Where compared with another copy, unresolved V genes explain less than half of these, and the others have no known cause. V and J calls and clone size are as listed in that table; D and trimming were resolved from the DNA. The sample table shows about 100,000 clones, and around 87% are seen once. The ten top clones hold roughly 4.2% of the sample.

Details on this clone: The clone's antigen remains unknown. Base qualities are not provided; no much larger clone lies one nucleotide away.

Specimen: peripheral blood, collected on day 0 of MenACWY control vaccination. This sequence originates from an adult in good health. Recombination connected TRBV7-9 to TRBJ2-1; possibly the D gene is TRBD2, per 5 matching bases. The bases are TGTGCCAGCAGCTTACCCGGGGTTGGGGATGAGCAGTTCTTC. This sequence encodes CASSLPGVGDEQFF.